The TCR beta chain described here comes from a study of regulatory T cells in long-lasting Graves disease. Broader study findings: It was peripheral blood alone, not thyroid tissue, that was studied. Clonotypes that were public and shared totalled 2,741 in persistent patients versus 850 to 1,000 in new patients.

Time point denoted: persistent/refractory GD, antithyroid drugs over 5 years with positive TRAb. From PBMCs, RNA was extracted and then used to make the TCR library. Patients met American Thyroid Association criteria for Graves' disease. EDTA tubes received about 8.2 milliliters of drawn peripheral blood. Relying on iRepertoire HTBI primers and Arm-PCR of CDR3 regions, the team built TCR beta libraries. One entry per CDR3 protein results from TCRdb running MiXCR on the multiplex PCR reads. The data contain about 660,000 distinct CDR3 sequences, about 32% of them singletons. CDR1 and CDR2 (germline): ENHRY, SYGVKD. The CDR3 is 13 amino acids. With 2 bases removed from V and 5 bases from J, the gap between germline ends came to 7 bases. This clonotype appeared a few times. Its antigen remains unknown.

The genes are TRBV10-3 and TRBJ1-5, with D uncertain. The clonotype was recovered from a female donor with Graves disease. The sequencing here drew on peripheral blood mononuclear cells (PBMCs), taken when the disease was refractory, from a patient treated with antithyroid drugs. This chain's CDR3 is CAISERVDQPQHF. CDR3 bases: TGTGCCATCAGTGAGAGGGTGGATCAGCCCCAGCATTTT.